This T cell receptor (beta chain) was found in a study of cytomegalovirus exposure and HLA in healthy donors. The wider study: The approximately 120 validation repertoires used the same platform as the roughly 670 first-cohort repertoires, a later analysis reported. General study findings and limits: Rarity marked most TCR sequences, yet some public TCRs occurred in many donors. Associated with cytomegalovirus, according to the listing, were around 170 TCR beta chains.

In regard to this clone: The antigen remains undetermined.

J gave up 6 bases and V 4 bases, and 3 bases lay outside the gene matches. CDR1 is SGHRS and CDR2 is YFSETQ in the germline V gene. The CDR3 covers 15 residues. Sequenced by immunoSEQ multiplex PCR; TCRdb stores in-frame clones only, minus some. The table has 100,000 to 150,000 clones, 95% to 97% seen once; the top ten hold 1.7%. The chain employs TRBV5-1 and TRBJ2-1; 14 nucleotides line up with TRBD2. The sequence derives from a man between 18 and 29 years old in good health and CMV-seronegative. The sample taken for sequencing was PBMCs. The CDR3 sequence: CASSETSGRVNEQFF. The CDR3 DNA reads as TGCGCCAGCAGCGAGACTAGCGGGAGGGTCAATGAGCAGTTCTTC.